The sequence of this TCR beta chain was determined in a study of OX40 agonist ivuxolimab in advanced cancers. Study context: Ivuxolimab, which is an agonistic anti-OX40 (CD134) antibody, was administered to the patients.

Clones were sequenced by immunoSEQ multiplex PCR, and TCRdb holds only the in-frame ones, with some missing. This sample has tens of thousands of clones, with over 75% found just once. The CDR3 has 13 amino acids. Germline V gene sequence: CDR1 MDHEN, CDR2 SYDVKM. Deletions cut 5 bases from V and 13 bases from J, with 18 bases between. J is TRBJ2-4 and V is TRBV28; TRBD2 is a possible D gene (6 bases). This specimen was CD4+ or CD8+ T cells sorted from blood, taken in a trial of the OX40 agonist ivuxolimab. This receptor was taken from an adult with an advanced solid tumor such as melanoma, head and neck, liver or kidney cancer. CDR3 residues: CASSRSGALQQYF. As DNA, the CDR3 is TGTGCCAGCAGTCGCTCGGGAGCGTTGCAACAGTACTTC.